These T cell receptor beta chains were read from a single sample in a study of T cell responses to AZD1222 COVID-19 vaccine. Sequencing was performed with immunoSEQ multiplex PCR; in TCRdb, only in-frame clones are kept and a portion is missing. The sample lists about 150,000 clones, 75% to 90% occurring once. The specimen comprised peripheral blood, sampled after recovery from COVID-19. The receptors were sampled from an adult who had recovered from COVID-19. Each CDR3 is given with its conserved first and last residue. D genes are given only for firm matches. Expanded clones are given a class, and other clones once, few, many or no size at all.

v_gene: TRBV28
abundance: NA
len: 16
d_gene: NA
j_gene: TRBJ2-2
CDR3nt: TGTGCCAGCAGCCCCCCTCAGGGAATCAACACCGGGGAGCTGTTTTTT
CDR3aa: CASSPPQGINTGELFF

v_gene: TRBV27
abundance: NA
len: 16
d_gene: TRBD2
j_gene: TRBJ2-3
CDR3nt: TGTGCCAGCAGTCCTACTAGCGGGGCTAGCACAGATACGCAGTATTTT
CDR3aa: CASSPTSGASTDTQYF

v_gene: TRBV7-2
abundance: few
len: 15
d_gene: NA
j_gene: TRBJ1-4
CDR3nt: TGTGCCAGCAGCTTAGGGAGGGCACAGACTGAAAAACTGTTTTTT
CDR3aa: CASSLGRAQTEKLFF

v_gene: TRBV19
abundance: few
len: 18
d_gene: NA
j_gene: TRBJ1-5
CDR3nt: TGTGCCAGTAGTATAAGAGGCCAGGTAGTCTATAGCAATCAGCCCCAGCATTTT
CDR3aa: CASSIRGQVVYSNQPQHF

v_gene: TRBV5-4
abundance: NA
len: 16
d_gene: TRBD2
j_gene: TRBJ2-7
CDR3nt: TGTGCCAGCAGCAAACCTAGCGGGGGACCAGCCCACGAGCAGTACTTC
CDR3aa: CASSKPSGGPAHEQYF

v_gene: TRBV5-4
abundance: NA
len: 15
d_gene: TRBD2
j_gene: TRBJ2-3
CDR3nt: TGTGCCAGCAGCTTCGGTGGCGGGGGTGAAGATACGCAGTATTTT
CDR3aa: CASSFGGGGEDTQYF

v_gene: TRBV7-8
abundance: NA
len: 15
d_gene: NA
j_gene: TRBJ2-7
CDR3nt: TGTGCCAGCAGCTTAGATAGGCAGGGGATCTACGAGCAGTACTTC
CDR3aa: CASSLDRQGIYEQYF

v_gene: TRBV20-1
abundance: NA
len: 11
d_gene: NA
j_gene: TRBJ1-5
CDR3nt: TGCAGTGCTAGACTGGGTCAGCCCCAGCATTTT
CDR3aa: CSARLGQPQHF

v_gene: TRBV5-1
abundance: NA
len: 15
d_gene: TRBD1
j_gene: TRBJ2-5
CDR3nt: TGCGCCAGCAGCTTCACCACCACAGGGGGGGAGACCCAGTACTTC
CDR3aa: CASSFTTTGGETQYF

v_gene: TRBV6-1
abundance: NA
len: 14
d_gene: NA
j_gene: TRBJ2-5
CDR3nt: TGTGCCAGCAGTGACAGACAGGACCAAGAGACCCAGTACTTC
CDR3aa: CASSDRQDQETQYF

v_gene: TRBV6-2/TRBV6-3
abundance: NA
len: 14
d_gene: NA
j_gene: TRBJ1-1
CDR3nt: TGTGCCAGCAGTTACGGGAACCAGGGGACTGAAGCTTTCTTT
CDR3aa: CASSYGNQGTEAFF

v_gene: TRBV3-1/TRBV3-2
abundance: NA
len: 12
d_gene: NA
j_gene: TRBJ2-5
CDR3nt: TGTGCCAGCAGCCAGGGGAGAGAGACCCAGTACTTC
CDR3aa: CASSQGRETQYF

v_gene: TRBV6-1
abundance: once
len: 16
d_gene: TRBD2
j_gene: TRBJ2-3
CDR3nt: TGTGCCAGCAGTGCCCGACTAGCGGGGATGTCAGATACGCAGTATTTT
CDR3aa: CASSARLAGMSDTQYF

v_gene: TRBV19
abundance: once
len: 14
d_gene: NA
j_gene: TRBJ1-2
CDR3nt: TGTGCCACCAAGGGGGGGCCTTATAACTATGGCTACACCTTC
CDR3aa: CATKGGPYNYGYTF

v_gene: TRBV7-3
abundance: NA
len: 13
d_gene: NA
j_gene: TRBJ2-3
CDR3nt: TGTGCCAGCAGCGTATCCCCGGGGGATACGCAGTATTTT
CDR3aa: CASSVSPGDTQYF

v_gene: TRBV7-6
abundance: NA
len: 17
d_gene: TRBD1
j_gene: TRBJ1-3
CDR3nt: TGTGCCAGCAGCCTCACTTACAGGGGGTTGCTGAGAAACACCATATATTTT
CDR3aa: CASSLTYRGLLRNTIYF

v_gene: TRBV19
abundance: NA
len: 15
d_gene: NA
j_gene: TRBJ1-1
CDR3nt: TGTGCCAGTAGTATATTCCAGCATACTAACACTGAAGCTTTCTTT
CDR3aa: CASSIFQHTNTEAFF

v_gene: TRBV18
abundance: few
len: 18
d_gene: NA
j_gene: TRBJ1-2
CDR3nt: TGTGCCAGCTCACCACTACCACCTAGGACCCGGGCGGGGTATGGCTACACCTTC
CDR3aa: CASSPLPPRTRAGYGYTF

v_gene: TRBV18
abundance: few
len: 14
d_gene: NA
j_gene: TRBJ1-5
CDR3nt: TGTGCCAGCTCAGCACAGGGTCTAGATCAGCCCCAGCATTTT
CDR3aa: CASSAQGLDQPQHF

v_gene: TRBV2
abundance: NA
len: 13
d_gene: TRBD2
j_gene: TRBJ2-1
CDR3nt: TGTGCCAGCAGTGATCCGGGGGGCAATGAGCAGTTCTTC
CDR3aa: CASSDPGGNEQFF

v_gene: TRBV27
abundance: NA
len: 14
d_gene: NA
j_gene: TRBJ2-3
CDR3nt: TGTGCCAGCAGTTTTTCCGGGAGCGCAGATACGCAGTATTTT
CDR3aa: CASSFSGSADTQYF

v_gene: TRBV5-1
abundance: NA
len: 14
d_gene: TRBD2
j_gene: TRBJ2-5
CDR3nt: TGCGCCAGCAGACTAGCGGGAGAAAAAGAGACCCAGTACTTC
CDR3aa: CASRLAGEKETQYF

v_gene: TRBV19
abundance: NA
len: 16
d_gene: NA
j_gene: TRBJ2-7
CDR3nt: TGTGCCAGTAGTATAGAAGGAGGGGTCAGCAACTACGAGCAGTACTTC
CDR3aa: CASSIEGGVSNYEQYF

v_gene: TRBV19
abundance: NA
len: 13
d_gene: TRBD1
j_gene: TRBJ1-1
CDR3nt: TGTGCCAGTAGCGGGGACAGGGGCACTGAAGCTTTCTTT
CDR3aa: CASSGDRGTEAFF

v_gene: TRBV5-6
abundance: NA
len: 15
d_gene: TRBD1
j_gene: TRBJ2-7
CDR3nt: TGTGCCAGCAGCCCCCGCGGGACAGGGAACTACGAGCAGTACTTC
CDR3aa: CASSPRGTGNYEQYF

v_gene: TRBV13
abundance: NA
len: 10
d_gene: NA
j_gene: TRBJ2-5
CDR3nt: TGTGCCAGCTGGAAAGAGACCCAGTACTTC
CDR3aa: CASWKETQYF

v_gene: TRBV3-1/TRBV3-2
abundance: NA
len: 14
d_gene: NA
j_gene: TRBJ2-1
CDR3nt: TGTGCCAGCAGCCCCCAGGGTGATTACAATGAGCAGTTCTTC
CDR3aa: CASSPQGDYNEQFF

v_gene: TRBV5-1
abundance: NA
len: 14
d_gene: NA
j_gene: TRBJ1-1
CDR3nt: TGCGCCAGCAGCTTGGATTCCGGAGGCGATGAAGCTTTCTTT
CDR3aa: CASSLDSGGDEAFF

v_gene: TRBV3-1/TRBV3-2
abundance: NA
len: 13
d_gene: NA
j_gene: TRBJ2-1
CDR3nt: TGTGCCAGCAGCCAAGCCTTGAACAATGAGCAGTTCTTC
CDR3aa: CASSQALNNEQFF

v_gene: TRBV4-1
abundance: NA
len: 14
d_gene: NA
j_gene: TRBJ1-1
CDR3nt: TGCGCCAGCAGCCTAGGCCTGCGGGGGACTGAAGCTTTCTTT
CDR3aa: CASSLGLRGTEAFF

v_gene: TRBV19
abundance: NA
len: 13
d_gene: NA
j_gene: TRBJ2-7
CDR3nt: TGTGCCAGTAGTAATGGCAGGAACTACGAGCAGTACTTC
CDR3aa: CASSNGRNYEQYF

v_gene: TRBV10-3
abundance: NA
len: 14
d_gene: NA
j_gene: TRBJ2-3
CDR3nt: TGTGCCATCAGTGAAGGAGGGGGGATAGATACGCAGTATTTT
CDR3aa: CAISEGGGIDTQYF

v_gene: TRBV5-6
abundance: NA
len: 13
d_gene: NA
j_gene: TRBJ1-4
CDR3nt: TGTGCCAGCAGCCTAAACTGGAATGAAAAACTGTTTTTT
CDR3aa: CASSLNWNEKLFF

v_gene: TRBV5-6
abundance: NA
len: 15
d_gene: TRBD1
j_gene: TRBJ1-1
CDR3nt: TGTGCCAGCAGTCCAGGACAGGGGCGCGGCACTGAAGCTTTCTTT
CDR3aa: CASSPGQGRGTEAFF

v_gene: TRBV6-4
abundance: NA
len: 15
d_gene: TRBD2
j_gene: TRBJ2-3
CDR3nt: TGTGCCAGCAGTGTACGTGGGAGGGCCCAAGATACGCAGTATTTT
CDR3aa: CASSVRGRAQDTQYF

v_gene: TRBV7-3
abundance: NA
len: 16
d_gene: NA
j_gene: TRBJ2-7
CDR3nt: TGTGCCAGCAGCCCGCAACTCCAGCGGGCTTCCTACGAGCAGTACTTC
CDR3aa: CASSPQLQRASYEQYF

v_gene: TRBV5-6
abundance: NA
len: 16
d_gene: NA
j_gene: TRBJ2-7
CDR3nt: TGTGCCAGCAGCTTGCACGGGCTTCTTACTCTCTACGAGCAGTACTTC
CDR3aa: CASSLHGLLTLYEQYF

v_gene: TRBV4-2
abundance: NA
len: 14
d_gene: NA
j_gene: TRBJ1-2
CDR3nt: TGTGCCAGCAGCCAAGGGGCGGTGAATGATGGCTACACCTTC
CDR3aa: CASSQGAVNDGYTF

v_gene: TRBV9
abundance: NA
len: 14
d_gene: NA
j_gene: TRBJ1-1
CDR3nt: TGTGCCAGCAGCGTCAGGGATGATGGGACTGAAGCTTTCTTT
CDR3aa: CASSVRDDGTEAFF

v_gene: TRBV5-1
abundance: NA
len: 15
d_gene: TRBD1
j_gene: TRBJ1-1
CDR3nt: TGCGCCAGCAGCCCACAGGGGGCCCTGAACACTGAAGCTTTCTTT
CDR3aa: CASSPQGALNTEAFF

v_gene: TRBV3-1/TRBV3-2
abundance: few
len: 14
d_gene: NA
j_gene: TRBJ1-1
CDR3nt: TGTGCCAGCAGCCAAAACCTAGGAGGGCCTGAAGCTTTCTTT
CDR3aa: CASSQNLGGPEAFF

v_gene: TRBV5-8
abundance: NA
len: 15
d_gene: NA
j_gene: TRBJ1-5
CDR3nt: TGTGCCAGCAGCTTTTCGGTACAGAACTATCAGCCCCAGCATTTT
CDR3aa: CASSFSVQNYQPQHF

v_gene: TRBV4-3
abundance: few
len: 13
d_gene: NA
j_gene: TRBJ1-1
CDR3nt: TGCGCCAGCAGCCAAGACCGGAACACTGAAGCTTTCTTT
CDR3aa: CASSQDRNTEAFF

v_gene: TRBV11-1
abundance: few
len: 15
d_gene: NA
j_gene: TRBJ1-1
CDR3nt: TGTGCCAGCAGCTTAGTCGGTGGGCAGTACACTGAAGCTTTCTTT
CDR3aa: CASSLVGGQYTEAFF

v_gene: TRBV6-6
abundance: NA
len: 15
d_gene: NA
j_gene: TRBJ2-1
CDR3nt: TGTGCCAGCAGTTACGATTCGCAGGGGGGCAATGAGCAGTTCTTC
CDR3aa: CASSYDSQGGNEQFF

v_gene: TRBV9
abundance: NA
len: 15
d_gene: TRBD1
j_gene: TRBJ2-2
CDR3nt: TGTGCCAGCAGCGTCGGACAGGGGACGAACGGGGAGCTGTTTTTT
CDR3aa: CASSVGQGTNGELFF

v_gene: TRBV7-2
abundance: NA
len: 15
d_gene: TRBD1
j_gene: TRBJ2-3
CDR3nt: TGTGCCAGCAGCCAGGACAGGGGGTCCGCAGATACGCAGTATTTT
CDR3aa: CASSQDRGSADTQYF

v_gene: TRBV19
abundance: NA
len: 13
d_gene: TRBD1
j_gene: TRBJ1-1
CDR3nt: TGTGCCAGTAGTATAGGGGACAGGTCTGAAGCTTTCTTT
CDR3aa: CASSIGDRSEAFF

v_gene: TRBV5-5
abundance: NA
len: 15
d_gene: NA
j_gene: TRBJ1-2
CDR3nt: TGTGCCAGCAGCTTGAGTCAGGGGAGAAACTATGGCTACACCTTC
CDR3aa: CASSLSQGRNYGYTF

v_gene: TRBV2
abundance: NA
len: 15
d_gene: TRBD2
j_gene: TRBJ2-5
CDR3nt: TGTGCCAGCAGGCCCTCGCGGGGGGTCCAAGAGACCCAGTACTTC
CDR3aa: CASRPSRGVQETQYF

v_gene: TRBV19
abundance: NA
len: 14
d_gene: NA
j_gene: TRBJ1-1
CDR3nt: TGTGCCAGTAGTAGGGACCGTATGAACACTGAAGCTTTCTTT
CDR3aa: CASSRDRMNTEAFF

v_gene: TRBV5-1
abundance: NA
len: 15
d_gene: TRBD1
j_gene: TRBJ1-1
CDR3nt: TGCGCCAGCACCCGGACAGGGCCGTCGAGCACTGAAGCTTTCTTT
CDR3aa: CASTRTGPSSTEAFF

v_gene: TRBV18
abundance: NA
len: 15
d_gene: NA
j_gene: TRBJ2-6
CDR3nt: TGTGCCAGCTCACCTCAGCACTCTGGGGCCAACGTCCTGACTTTC
CDR3aa: CASSPQHSGANVLTF

v_gene: TRBV7-9
abundance: NA
len: 15
d_gene: NA
j_gene: TRBJ1-2
CDR3nt: TGTGCCAGCAGCTTAGAGGACCCCCGGGGCGATGGCTACACCTTC
CDR3aa: CASSLEDPRGDGYTF

v_gene: TRBV3-1/TRBV3-2
abundance: NA
len: 15
d_gene: NA
j_gene: TRBJ1-2
CDR3nt: TGTGCCAGCAGCTTTTTGGATCCCGACACCTATGGCTACACCTTC
CDR3aa: CASSFLDPDTYGYTF

v_gene: TRBV2
abundance: NA
len: 13
d_gene: NA
j_gene: TRBJ2-7
CDR3nt: TGTGCCAGCAAATCTGTCCCTGCCTACGAGCAGTACTTC
CDR3aa: CASKSVPAYEQYF

v_gene: TRBV29-1
abundance: NA
len: 13
d_gene: NA
j_gene: TRBJ2-1
CDR3nt: TGCAGCGTTGAACTTCCCGGCGGTCCTAGGCGGCTCTTC
CDR3aa: CSVELPGGPRRLF

v_gene: TRBV28
abundance: NA
len: 12
d_gene: NA
j_gene: TRBJ1-2
CDR3nt: TGTGCCAGCAGTTTGCCGGGATATGGCTACACCTTC
CDR3aa: CASSLPGYGYTF

v_gene: TRBV5-1
abundance: NA
len: 14
d_gene: NA
j_gene: TRBJ2-1
CDR3nt: TGCGCCAGCAGCTTGGGACAGCTGGGCAATGAGCAGTTCTTC
CDR3aa: CASSLGQLGNEQFF

v_gene: TRBV19
abundance: NA
len: 13
d_gene: NA
j_gene: TRBJ1-4
CDR3nt: TGTGCCAGTAGTATTGGGTCGTGGGAAAAACTGTTTTTT
CDR3aa: CASSIGSWEKLFF